A single sample is the source of the 5 T cell receptor beta chains below, sequenced in a study of Ad26.COV2.S vaccination and SARS-CoV-2 variants. Treatment indicated: about 20 received Ad26.COV2.S at low or high dose, single or two shots; five or six received placebo; per-sample allocation not given. Following the first vaccine or placebo injection, samples were taken on day 63. Here immunoSEQ multiplex PCR was the method, and the copy in TCRdb shows in-frame clones only, minus some. The repertoire includes fewer than 800,000 clones, roughly 90% of them detected once, and approximately 1.5% sits in the top ten. Sequences were derived from peripheral blood, sampled in a trial of Ad26.COV2.S vaccine versus placebo. Receptors were obtained from a person aged 18-60 years who received the Ad26.COV2.S COVID-19 vaccine or a placebo.

The rearrangement uses TRBV11-3 and TRBJ2-2; possibly TRBD1 or TRBD2 for D (5 bases each). V shed 3 bases and J shed 1 base, with 15 bases lying between them. This CDR3 has 17 residues. CDR1 is SGHNT, CDR2 YENEEA, per germline. CDR3 residues: CASSLGSGTRNTGELFF. The CDR3 nucleotides are TGTGCCAGCAGCTTGGGATCCGGGACCAGGAACACCGGGGAGCTGTTTTTT.

This rearrangement joins TRBV6-5 to TRBJ2-7; D possibly uses TRBD1 or TRBD2 (6 bases each). With 3 bases removed from V and 7 bases from J, the gap between germline ends came to 16 bases. The CDR3 sequence is 14 residues long. Germline V gene sequence: CDR1 MNHEY, CDR2 SVGAGI. Here the CDR3 DNA reads TGTGCCAGCAGTTATCGTACAGGGAGGATAGAGCAGTACTTC. Translating it yields CASSYRTGRIEQYF.

The V and J genes are TRBV7-9 and TRBJ2-7; 8 bases are a match to TRBD1. Trimming removed 5 bases from V and 4 bases from J; junction bases left unmatched: 13. CDR1 SEHNR and CDR2 FQNEAQ come from the germline V gene (reference sequence). The CDR3 spans 16 residues. The CDR3 DNA sequence: TGTGCCAGCAGCCCCGTTTACGGGACAGGAGGATACGAGCAGTACTTC. It specifies CASSPVYGTGGYEQYF.

The rearrangement joins TRBV15 to TRBJ1-2, with D unresolved. From germline, CDR1 is LNHNV and CDR2 YYDKDF (reference sequence). The CDR3 covers 15 residues. Trimming took off 0 bases at V and 6 bases at J, with 14 bases between the two ends. As DNA, the CDR3 is TGTGCCACCAGCAGAGATCTCGTGCTGGATGATGGCTACACCTTC. As protein: CATSRDLVLDDGYTF.

This clone was seen only once. This chain joins TRBV7-8 and TRBJ1-1; perhaps TRBD1 as D (5 bases). This CDR3 spans 14 amino acids. Germline assignment: CDR1 SGHVS and CDR2 FQNEAQ. The V gene lost 5 bases and the J gene lost 5 bases, with 15 bases spanning the gap. The CDR3 spells CASSTAGKGTEAFF. The CDR3 region has the DNA TGTGCCAGCAGCACGGCAGGGAAAGGGACTGAAGCTTTCTTT.